This T cell receptor beta chain was recovered during a study of beta chain features in type 1 diabetes. Sequenced material consisted of expressed TCRB transcripts (all of the isolated RNA was reverse transcribed). Sequencing used immunoSEQ multiplex PCR; TCRdb keeps in-frame clones, though not all of them. Of 40,000 to 45,000 clones in the sample, 65% to 70% were seen once. Study-wide points: The naive, central memory and Treg TCRB repertoires of patients appeared to be more similar to one another than those of healthy donors. Within each of all four CD4+ subsets, Type 1 diabetes patients had TCRB CDR3s that were moderately but significantly shorter. Insertion counts at VDJ junctions were lower in type 1 diabetes patients, who also showed more deletions there.

The germline V gene encodes CDR1 KGHSH and CDR2 LQKENI. V was pared by 4 bases and J by 3 bases, with 10 bases between. The CDR3 consists of 13 residues. This clone was seen a few times. Its specificity is not known. CD45RO/CCR7/CD25/CD127/CD95/CD27 staining was used to isolate CD4+ naive, central memory, regulatory and stem cell-like memory cells by sorting. This TCR came from a woman between 18 and 30 years old with type 1 diabetes. Sequencing was done on a sample of Tregs from blood. V is TRBV18 and J is TRBJ2-7; a weak D match, TRBD1 (5 bases). CDR3 sequence: CASSLHRFYEQYF. CDR3 coding DNA: TGTGCCAGCTCACTACACAGGTTCTACGAGCAGTACTTC.